The 24 T cell receptor beta chains below come from one sample, sequenced in a study of blood T cell repertoires in COVID-19. Measured with immunoSEQ multiplex PCR; TCRdb has only the in-frame clones, and not every one. The sample lists roughly 73,000 clones, roughly nine tenths occurring once. Sequenced input: peripheral blood. The origin of the receptors is a man aged 50 or older with acute or convalescent COVID-19.

The gene calls are TRBV6-5 and TRBJ1-1, with a tentative D call TRBD1 (5 bases). The CDR3 is made up of 14 amino acids. Per the germline V gene, CDR1 is MNHEY and CDR2 is SVGAGI. Between the trimmed V and J ends, which lost 0 bases and 8 bases, there was a span of 13 bases. CDR3 nucleotide sequence: TGTGCCAGCAGTTACTCTGCGGGGGGATACGAAGCTTTCTTT. The encoded protein is CASSYSAGGYEAFF.

The rearrangement joins TRBV4-3 to TRBJ1-2; no reliable D call. The V gene lost 5 bases and the J gene lost 1 base, with 20 bases spanning the gap. Germline-derived CDR1 and CDR2 are LGHNA and YSLEER. This CDR3 contains 17 residues. The CDR3 here is CASSSALEGTLNYGYTF. CDR3 nucleotides: TGCGCCAGCAGCTCCGCCTTAGAGGGCACTCTTAACTATGGCTACACCTTC.

This clone was counted once. The gene calls are TRBV11-2 and TRBJ2-1, with TRBD2 identical over 13 bases. Germline V gene lookup returns CDR1 SGHAT and CDR2 FQNNGV. With V trimmed by 2 bases and J by 9 bases, 10 bases remained unmatched. The CDR3 sequence is 17 residues long. Here the CDR3 DNA reads TGTGCCAGCAGCTTAACGCCAACTAGCGGGGGGGCTGGTGAGCAGTTCTTC. Translating it yields CASSLTPTSGGAGEQFF.

The gene calls are TRBV12-3 or TRBV12-4 and TRBJ1-5; D gene uncertain. The V end was cut by 2 bases, the J end by 5 bases, with 7 bases between. The CDR3 runs 13 residues. The CDR3 is CASSLFTDQPQHF. DNA of the CDR3: TGTGCCAGCAGTTTATTTACGGATCAGCCCCAGCATTTT.

The gene calls are TRBV19 and TRBJ2-7, with TRBD1 identical over 9 bases. From germline, CDR1 is LNHDA and CDR2 SQIVND (reference sequence). The CDR3 runs to 15 residues. V lost 4 bases and J lost 9; bases outside the gene matches: 13. This CDR3 reads CASSRGQGQRFGQYV. The CDR3 DNA is TGTGCCAGTAGTAGAGGACAGGGGCAAAGATTTGGGCAGTACGTC.

The chain has TRBV12-2 and TRBJ2-3; TRBD2 reflects the table's D call only, with no check against the DNA. TRBV12-2 is shown as a pseudogene. The CDR3 covers 18 residues. The CDR3 nucleotides are TGTGCAAGTCGCTTAGCCACCGGGACTATCGTTTCCACAGATACGCAGTATTTT. It is translated as CASRLATGTIVSTDTQYF.

This clone was observed a few times. V and J are TRBV29-1 and TRBJ1-2; D is unclear. V was trimmed by 5 bases and J by 1 base, leaving 5 bases between them. The germline gives CDR1 SQVTM, CDR2 ANQGSEA. This CDR3 is 11 amino acids long. The DNA of the CDR3 is TGCAGCGTTACATTTAACTATGGCTACACCTTC. Translating it yields CSVTFNYGYTF.

The chain joins TRBV29-1 to TRBJ2-6, with TRBD1 matching over 7 bases. The CDR3 consists of 20 residues. CDR1 and CDR2 (germline): SQVTM, ANQGSEA. With V trimmed by 0 bases and J by 0 bases, 14 bases remained unmatched. The CDR3 spells CSVEDPPDGQVYSGANVLTF. CDR3 coding DNA: TGCAGCGTTGAAGACCCCCCGGACGGACAGGTTTACTCTGGGGCCAACGTCCTGACTTTC. Full variable domain (outside the CDR3, taken from reference TRBV29-1 and TRBJ2-6): SAVISQKPSRDICQRGTSLTIQCQVDSQVTMMFWYRQQPGQSLTLIATANQGSEATYESGFVIDKFPISRPNLTFSTLTVSNMSPEDSSIYLCSVEDPPDGQVYSGANVLTFGAGSRLTVL.

V gene TRBV9 combines with J gene TRBJ2-2, with 11 bases aligning to TRBD2. The CDR3 length is 17 residues. Looked up from germline, CDR1 is SGDLS and CDR2 is YYNGEE. V lost 1 base, J lost 2 bases, and 4 bases stayed unmatched. The CDR3 protein is CASSVPSGGINTGELFF. Here the CDR3 DNA reads TGTGCCAGCAGCGTACCTAGCGGGGGGATAAACACCGGGGAGCTGTTTTTT.

This clone was picked up one time. V and J are TRBV6-5 and TRBJ2-5; TRBD1 matches 7 bases. Germline V gives CDR1 MNHEY, CDR2 SVGAGI. The CDR3 is made up of 13 amino acids. The V gene end was trimmed by 2 bases and the J gene end by 4 bases; junction bases not matched to a gene: 1. In nucleotides, the CDR3 is TGTGCCAGCAGTTACAACAGGGGAGAGACCCAGTACTTC. Its protein product is CASSYNRGETQYF.

CDR3 amino acids: CASSKSPGQKNEKLFF. The CDR3 DNA is TGCGCCAGCAGCAAAAGCCCGGGACAGAAGAATGAAAAACTGTTTTTT. V is TRBV5-1 and J is TRBJ1-4; TRBD1 matches at 7 bases. The CDR3 runs to 16 residues. Losses at the gene ends were 4 bases for V and 5 bases for J; bases not matched to a gene: 11. Germline V gene data show CDR1 as SGHRS and CDR2 as YFSETQ.

The J gene is TRBJ1-2, the V gene TRBV28; 7 positions agree with TRBD1. There are 12 residues in the CDR3. Germline CDR1 reads MDHEN; CDR2 reads SYDVKM. V gave up 11 bases and J gave up 7 bases; unmatched junction bases: 10. In nucleotides, the CDR3 is TGTGCCTCACAAACGACAGGGCTTGGCTACACCTTC. This encodes CASQTTGLGYTF.

The J gene is TRBJ2-5, the V gene TRBV3-1 (or the pseudogene TRBV3-2); no firm D call. CDR3 length: 11 residues. The V gene lost 8 bases and the J gene lost 5 bases, with 9 bases spanning the gap. Germline CDR1 reads LGHDT; CDR2 reads YNNKEL (reference sequence). CDR3 nucleotides: TGTGCCAGCTCCAGTTACGAGACCCAGTACTTC. Protein: CASSSYETQYF.

V usage is TRBV5-1 and J usage is TRBJ2-7; 8 nucleotides agree with TRBD2. V lost 0 bases to trimming and J lost 5 bases; unmatched junction nucleotides: 1. From germline, CDR1 is SGHRS and CDR2 YFSETQ. This CDR3 spans 13 amino acids. CDR3 nucleotides: TGCGCCAGCAGCTTGGCGGGGGGGAACGAGCAGTACTTC. Translation gives CASSLAGGNEQYF.

As concerns this clone: Other DNA sequences within the sample encode an identical CDR3. The chain uses TRBV11-2 and TRBJ2-6; TRBD1 might be the D (5 bases). The germline V gene encodes CDR1 SGHAT and CDR2 FQNNGV. V shed 2 bases and J shed 1 base, with 15 bases lying between them. The CDR3 has 18 amino acids. The CDR3 region is CASSLRRQQYSGANVLTF. CDR3 nucleotides: TGTGCCAGCAGCTTAAGGCGACAGCAATATTCTGGGGCCAACGTCCTGACTTTC.

V usage is TRBV18 and J usage is TRBJ1-4; D not resolved. The CDR3 has 15 residues. V lost 0 bases, J lost 3 bases, and 8 bases lay in between. CDR1 KGHSH and CDR2 LQKENI come from the germline V gene. The DNA for the CDR3 is TGTGCCAGCTCACCACCGGGCACAGCTAATGAAAAACTGTTTTTT. Translating gives CASSPPGTANEKLFF.

This chain uses TRBV6-5 with TRBJ1-2; D uncertain. Trimming removed 8 bases from V and 2 bases from J, with 9 bases in between. CDR3 length equals 12 residues. The germline V gene encodes CDR1 MNHEY and CDR2 SVGAGI. Written as DNA, the CDR3 is TGTGCCAGCTCTGGCAGAAACTATGGCTACACCTTC. This translates into CASSGRNYGYTF.

V usage is TRBV5-1 and J usage is TRBJ2-5, with D perhaps TRBD2 (6 bases). The germline V gene has CDR1 SGHRS and CDR2 YFSETQ. V was pared by 6 bases and J by 4 bases, with 19 bases between. The CDR3 consists of 15 residues. In nucleotides, the CDR3 is TGCGCCAGCACCCTAGGAGGGCCCCTAGGAGAGACCCAGTACTTC. This codes for CASTLGGPLGETQYF.

The rearrangement uses TRBV5-1 and TRBJ1-4; TRBD1 agrees at 7 bases. The CDR3 loop spans 14 amino acids. CDR1 is SGHRS and CDR2 is YFSETQ in the germline V gene. The V segment lost 4 bases and the J segment 10 bases; nucleotides outside the gene matches: 10. Here the CDR3 reads CASSTGTEPRKLFF. Here the CDR3 DNA reads TGCGCCAGCAGCACCGGGACAGAACCCCGAAAACTGTTTTTT.

This chain uses TRBV19 with TRBJ1-6; D is undetermined. CDR3 length equals 15 residues. V shed 5 bases and J shed 6 bases, with 14 bases lying between them. Germline V gene sequence: CDR1 LNHDA, CDR2 SQIVND (reference sequence). The CDR3 sequence is CASSWSTGFNSPLHF. Here the CDR3 DNA reads TGTGCCAGTAGTTGGTCCACGGGGTTTAATTCACCCCTCCACTTT.

V and J are TRBV24-1 and TRBJ2-1, with D tentatively TRBD2 (6 bases). Germline V gene lookup returns CDR1 KGHDR and CDR2 SFDVKD. V was clipped by 4 bases and J by 8 bases, with 17 bases between them. This CDR3 has 15 residues. The CDR3 sequence: CATSEEGLSGDEQFF. The CDR3 nucleotides are TGTGCCACCAGTGAAGAGGGACTTAGCGGCGATGAGCAGTTCTTC.

The genes are TRBV28 and TRBJ2-3; TRBD1 matches at 9 bases. Unmatched junction bases numbered 10, after V lost 5 bases and J lost 4 bases. The CDR3 is made up of 16 amino acids. CDR1 and CDR2 from the germline V gene are MDHEN and SYDVKM. The DNA for the CDR3 is TGTGCCAGCAGTGACACCCCGGACAGGGGTCCAGATACGCAGTATTTT. This gives the protein CASSDTPDRGPDTQYF.

V and J are TRBV7-2 and TRBJ2-3; tentatively, D is TRBD2 (6 bases). CDR3 size: 16 residues. Germline-derived CDR1 and CDR2 are SGHTA and FQGNSA. The V end lost 2 bases, the J end lost 0 bases, and 12 bases lay between the germline ends. The CDR3 loop reads CASSLRGGASTDTQYF. Here the CDR3 DNA reads TGTGCCAGCAGCTTAAGAGGCGGGGCTAGCACAGATACGCAGTATTTT. Full variable domain (missing parts from reference TRBV7-2 and TRBJ2-3): GAGVSQSPSNKVTEKGKDVELRCDPISGHTALYWYRQSLGQGLEFLIYFQGNSAPDKSGLPSDRFSAERTGGSVSTLTIQRTQQEDSAVYLCASSLRGGASTDTQYFGPGTRLTVL.

CDR3 in DNA: TGCGCCAGCAGCCCCCTCGGAGCGGGAGGGCCCCATTACGAGCAGTACTTC. Protein product: CASSPLGAGGPHYEQYF. V is TRBV4-1 and J is TRBJ2-7; 10 bases align to TRBD2. CDR1 and CDR2 (germline): MGHRA, YSYEKL. With 4 bases clipped from V and 4 bases from J, the junction kept 13 bases outside the gene matches. The CDR3 is made up of 17 amino acids.